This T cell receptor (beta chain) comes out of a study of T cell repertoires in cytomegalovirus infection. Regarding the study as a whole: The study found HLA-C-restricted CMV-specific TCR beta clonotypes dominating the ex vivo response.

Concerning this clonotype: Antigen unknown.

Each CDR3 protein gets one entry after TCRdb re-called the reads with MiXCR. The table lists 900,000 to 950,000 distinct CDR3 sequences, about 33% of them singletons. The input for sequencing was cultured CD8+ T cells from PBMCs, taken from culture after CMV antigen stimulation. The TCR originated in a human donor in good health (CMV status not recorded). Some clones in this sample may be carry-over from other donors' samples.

CDR3 nucleotide sequence: TGTGCCACCAGCAGAGACCGATCGGGGAATGAAAAACTGTTTTTT. It translates to CATSRDRSGNEKLFF. The chain uses TRBV15 and TRBJ1-4; D remains unclear. The CDR3 length is 15 residues. Looked up from germline, CDR1 is LNHNV and CDR2 is YYDKDF (reference sequence). The germline V and J ends were trimmed by 0 bases and 5 bases, with 10 bases remaining between them.